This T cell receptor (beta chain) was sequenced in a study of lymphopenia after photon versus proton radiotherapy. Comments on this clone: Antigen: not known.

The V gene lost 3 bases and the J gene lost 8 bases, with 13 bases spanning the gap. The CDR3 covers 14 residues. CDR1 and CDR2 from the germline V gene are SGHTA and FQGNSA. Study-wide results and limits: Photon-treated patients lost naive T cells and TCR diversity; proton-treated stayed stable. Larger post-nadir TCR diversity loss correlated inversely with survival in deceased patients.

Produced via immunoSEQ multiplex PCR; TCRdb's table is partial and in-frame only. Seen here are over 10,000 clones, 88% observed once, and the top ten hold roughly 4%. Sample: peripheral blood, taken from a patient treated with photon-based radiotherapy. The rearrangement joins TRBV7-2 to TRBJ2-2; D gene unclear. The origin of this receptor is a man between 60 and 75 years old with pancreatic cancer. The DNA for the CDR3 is TGTGCCAGCAGCTTTTACTCCTTGGGAGGGGAGCTGTTTTTT. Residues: CASSFYSLGGELFF.